A single sample is the source of the 17 T cell receptor beta chains below, sequenced in a study of neurological immune-mediated disorders. One entry per CDR3 protein results from TCRdb running MiXCR on the 5' RACE reads. Among approximately 74,000 distinct CDR3 sequences listed, roughly 5.5% were seen once. Material: PBMCs. These receptors were collected from a man aged 18 to 29 with multiple sclerosis.

Ten or more counts support this clonotype. This chain connects TRBV15 to TRBJ2-3, with TRBD2 identical over 11 bases. CDR1 and CDR2 from the germline V gene are LNHNV and YYDKDF (reference sequence). With 6 bases clipped from V and 2 bases from J, the junction kept 7 bases outside the gene matches. This CDR3 is built from 16 residues. CDR3: CATRERLAGTTDTQYF. The CDR3 DNA reads TGTGCCACCAGGGAAAGACTAGCGGGGACCACAGATACGCAGTATTTT. The full variable domain, completed using reference TRBV15 and TRBJ2-3, is DAMVIQNPRYQVTQFGKPVTLSCSQTLNHNVMYWYQQKSSQAPKLLFHYYDKDFNNEADTPDNFQSRRPNTSFCFLDIRSPGLGDTAMYLCATRERLAGTTDTQYFGPGTRLTVL.

This clonotype was seen repeatedly, ten times or more. The CDR3 reads CASSLTGNPWETAFF. In DNA form, the CDR3 reads TGTGCCAGCAGTTTGACAGGGAACCCTTGGGAGACAGCTTTCTTT. V and J are TRBV27 and TRBJ1-1; 7 bases map to TRBD1. CDR1 MNHEY and CDR2 SMNVEV come from the germline V gene (reference sequence). CDR3 length: 15 amino acids. V lost 3 bases and J lost 10; bases outside the gene matches: 14.

This clonotype was counted at least ten times. The DNA for the CDR3 is TGTGCCAGCAGTTTCGGGTTTGATACGCAGTATTTT. As protein: CASSFGFDTQYF. The V call is TRBV27, the J call TRBJ2-3; D remains unclear. The germline V gene has CDR1 MNHEY and CDR2 SMNVEV (reference sequence). The V and J ends lost 3 bases and 6 bases respectively, with 7 bases between them. This CDR3 has 12 residues.

In this sample, this clonotype turned up many times. The genes are TRBV6-2 or TRBV6-3 and TRBJ2-7; unclear D gene. V shed 2 bases and J shed 7 bases, with 9 bases lying between them. The CDR3 consists of 12 residues. The V gene's germline CDR1 is MNHEY and CDR2 SVGEGT. CDR3 in amino acids: CASSYPPLEQYF. The CDR3 DNA reads as TGTGCCAGCAGTTACCCCCCCCTGGAGCAGTACTTC.

Many counts were recorded for this clonotype. The CDR3 bases are TGTGCCAGCAGTTACTTCCGGGGCTCCACAGATACGCAGTATTTT. Amino acids: CASSYFRGSTDTQYF. This chain joins TRBV6-2 or TRBV6-3 and TRBJ2-3, with D possibly called TRBD1 or TRBD2 (5 bases each). CDR1 and CDR2 from the germline V gene are MNHEY and SVGEGT. Trimming cost V 1 base and J 2 bases, with 10 bases left between them. The length of the CDR3 is 15 residues.

Ten or more counts support this clonotype. This chain uses TRBV27 with TRBJ1-1; TRBD1 matches 8 bases. The V gene end was trimmed by 2 bases and the J gene end by 6 bases; junction bases not matched to a gene: 14. Germline V gives CDR1 MNHEY, CDR2 SMNVEV (reference sequence). The CDR3 is 17 residues long. The CDR3 nucleotides read TGTGCCAGCAGTTTAAGCTGGGCAGCAGGGGGCCGACCTGAAGCTTTCTTT. Translated: CASSLSWAAGGRPEAFF.

In this sample, this clonotype turned up many times. This chain connects TRBV6-5 to TRBJ2-2; TRBD2 matches 15 bases. The germline CDR1 and CDR2 sequences are MNHEY and SVGAGI. The V and J ends lost 6 bases and 9 bases, in that order; junction bases with no gene match: 5. The CDR3 has 15 amino acids. The CDR3 sequence is CASRGLAGGGRELFF. The CDR3 DNA is TGTGCCAGCAGGGGACTAGCGGGAGGAGGGCGGGAGCTGTTTTTT.

This clonotype was recorded at least ten times. This chain connects TRBV6-6 to TRBJ2-7; D tentatively fits TRBD1 or TRBD2 (5 bases each). The CDR3 runs 15 residues. Per germline, CDR1 MNHNY and CDR2 SVGAGI (reference sequence). V dropped 6 bases and J dropped 3 bases, with 18 bases sitting between them. CDR3 loop: CASSPPGTFDYEQYF. The CDR3 region has the DNA TGTGCCAGCAGCCCCCCGGGGACCTTCGACTACGAGCAGTACTTC.

Regarding this clonotype: A much larger clone sits a single nucleotide away, making a read error possible. This chain links TRBV20-1 with TRBJ2-3, with TRBD2 matching 15 bases. Per the germline V gene, CDR1 is DFQATT and CDR2 is SNEGSKA (reference sequence). The CDR3 loop spans 17 amino acids. The V segment lost 3 bases and the J segment 9 bases; nucleotides outside the gene matches: 13. For the CDR3, the DNA is TGCAGTGCTAGCCCCCGGACTAGCGGGGGGGACCCGAAAACGCAGTATTTT. As protein: CSASPRTSGGDPKTQYF.

This clonotype was observed many times. This sequence joins TRBV9 and TRBJ2-7, with a weak D call TRBD2 (6 bases). Trimming pared 3 bases from V and 0 bases from J, leaving 13 bases between. The CDR3 is 15 amino acids. The germline CDR1 and CDR2 sequences are SGDLS and YYNGEE. CDR3 in amino acids: CASSDPSSDSYEQYF. CDR3 DNA sequence: TGTGCCAGCAGCGACCCGTCTAGCGACTCCTACGAGCAGTACTTC.

The J gene is TRBJ2-1, the V gene TRBV4-3, with 11 bases fitting TRBD2. V shed 3 bases, J shed 4 bases, and the junction held 2 bases outside the gene matches. The CDR3 sequence is 15 residues long. In germline, CDR1 is LGHNA, CDR2 YSLEER. In DNA, the CDR3 is TGCGCCAGCAGCCAGACTAGCGGGACTTACAATGAGCAGTTCTTC. Its protein product is CASSQTSGTYNEQFF.

This clonotype was counted ten times or more. CDR3 sequence: CASSPHGLGTEAFF. DNA for the CDR3: TGCGCCAGCAGCCCCCACGGGCTGGGAACTGAAGCTTTCTTT. This sequence joins TRBV5-1 and TRBJ1-1; no reliable D call. The V gene lost 4 bases and the J gene lost 5 bases, with 15 bases spanning the gap. In germline, CDR1 is SGHRS, CDR2 YFSETQ. This CDR3 is 14 amino acids long.

The sample holds many counts of this clonotype. The chain couples TRBV5-1 to TRBJ2-3; 7 bases match TRBD2. Germline values: CDR1 SGHRS, CDR2 YFSETQ. Trimming cost V 2 bases and J 0 bases; bases outside gene matches: 9. The CDR3 sequence is 17 residues long. Written as DNA, the CDR3 is TGCGCCAGCAGCTTCCTGAGCGGGACCTCAAGCACAGATACGCAGTATTTT. It yields the protein CASSFLSGTSSTDTQYF.

This clonotype has ten or more counts. The rearrangement uses TRBV12-3 or TRBV12-4 and TRBJ1-5; D is uncertain. This CDR3 is built from 15 residues. V lost 3 bases, J lost 2 bases, and 11 bases lay in between. DNA of the CDR3: TGTGCCAGCAGTTTTGTGGGTTTTGGCAATCAGCCCCAGCATTTT. This translates into CASSFVGFGNQPQHF.

This clonotype was seen at least ten times. This sequence joins TRBV5-1 and TRBJ2-1; 7 positions match TRBD2. The germline V gene encodes CDR1 SGHRS and CDR2 YFSETQ. This CDR3 is built from 17 residues. J was trimmed by 6 bases and V by 3 bases; bases with no gene match: 15. The CDR3 DNA is TGCGCCAGCAGCTCCTCTTTTAGCGGGTTCTCTTTCAATGAGCAGTTCTTC. Its protein is CASSSSFSGFSFNEQFF.

This clonotype was found many times. The chain carries TRBV9 and TRBJ2-2; the D gene is possibly TRBD2 (7 bases). The V gene's germline CDR1 is SGDLS and CDR2 YYNGEE. There are 16 residues in the CDR3. V lost 4 bases and J lost 13, with 26 bases in between. The CDR3, as DNA: TGTGCCAGCAGCCCCTCCGGAGGGGGGGGCCTCGCCTGGCTGTTTTTT. Residues: CASSPSGGGGLAWLFF.

In regard to this clonotype: This clone may be a read error of a much larger clone one base away. This chain connects TRBV4-3 to TRBJ1-2; D gene uncertain. CDR3 length: 15 amino acids. The V gene's germline CDR1 is LGHNA and CDR2 YSLEER. The V gene lost 1 base and the J gene lost 0 bases, with 9 bases spanning the gap. CDR3 in DNA: TGCGCCAGCAGCCAAGGTGTCAGAGCTAACTATGGCTACACCTTC. This gives the protein CASSQGVRANYGYTF.